This passage covers 7 T cell receptor beta chains from one sample sequenced in a study of regulatory T cells in long-lasting Graves disease. Time point: newly diagnosed GD, antithyroid drugs for less than 3 months. The TCR library was made from RNA extracted from PBMCs. For TCR beta, libraries came from iRepertoire HTBI primers and Arm-PCR of CDR3 regions. TCRdb recomputed calls from the multiplex PCR reads with MiXCR, one row per CDR3 protein. The sample shows a few hundred thousand distinct CDR3 sequences, 15% to 20% of them seen only once. Another study also made use of these data, one on T cells in Graves' hyperthyroidism and ophthalmopathy.

The specimen was peripheral blood mononuclear cells (PBMCs), collected at new diagnosis, from a patient treated with antithyroid drugs. The source of these receptors is a woman aged 18-35 years with Graves disease.

The chain combines TRBV10-3 with TRBJ1-2; 9 bases map to TRBD1. The CDR3 contains 14 residues. Germline V lookup: CDR1 ENHRY, CDR2 SYGVKD. Germline trimming cut 6 bases from V and 6 bases from J; bases unmatched to any gene: 8. This CDR3 is CAIRRDRESDGYTF. The CDR3 coding sequence is TGTGCCATCAGACGGGACAGGGAAAGCGATGGCTACACCTTC.

The sample holds many counts of this clonotype. The chain couples TRBV20-1 to TRBJ2-7; 15 nucleotides align to TRBD2. Germline V CDR1 and CDR2: DFQATT, SNEGSKA (reference sequence). With 6 bases clipped from V and 6 bases from J, the junction kept 9 bases outside the gene matches. The CDR3 length is 15 residues. The chain's CDR3 is CSARIPGLAGGEQYF. The DNA of the CDR3 is TGCAGTGCCAGAATTCCGGGACTAGCGGGAGGCGAGCAGTACTTC.

This clonotype was counted many times. The rearrangement links TRBV27 to TRBJ2-7, with D possibly matching TRBD1 (6 bases). This CDR3 is 14 amino acids long. Germline V gene lookup returns CDR1 MNHEY and CDR2 SMNVEV (reference sequence). Trimming removed 8 bases at V and 2 bases at J, with 16 bases between. CDR3 protein: CASGFRGPAYEQYF. The CDR3 coding sequence is TGTGCCAGCGGCTTCAGGGGCCCTGCCTACGAGCAGTACTTC.

There are many counts of this clonotype. The chain links TRBV7-6 to TRBJ2-1; 11 bases line up with TRBD2. This CDR3 comprises 18 residues. Germline assignment: CDR1 SGHVS and CDR2 FNYEAQ. Trimming removed 2 bases from V and 10 bases from J; junction bases left unmatched: 16. CDR3 in amino acids: CASSLSEFTSGRGGEQFF. In DNA form, the CDR3 reads TGTGCCAGCAGCTTATCTGAATTTACTAGCGGGAGAGGAGGGGAGCAGTTCTTC.

V usage is TRBV5-1 and J usage is TRBJ1-1, with D unclear. The CDR3 extends over 17 amino acids. Trimming removed 4 bases from V and 2 bases from J, with 21 bases in between. Germline V gives CDR1 SGHRS, CDR2 YFSETQ. In DNA, the CDR3 is TGCGCCAGCAGCGAAATCCCGCCAGACGAGCTTAACACTGAAGCTTTCTTT. Its protein is CASSEIPPDELNTEAFF. Full variable domain (remainder filled in from reference TRBV5-1 and TRBJ1-1): KAGVTQTPRYLIKTRGQQVTLSCSPISGHRSVSWYQQTPGQGLQFLFEYFSETQRNKGNFPGRFSGRQFSNSRSEMNVSTLELGDSALYLCASSEIPPDELNTEAFFGQGTRLTVV.

This clonotype came up many times. This chain links TRBV28 with TRBJ1-4; 9 bases align to TRBD1. Trimming cost V 3 bases and J 5 bases; bases outside gene matches: 7. The CDR3 has 16 amino acids. Germline V gene sequence: CDR1 MDHEN, CDR2 SYDVKM. CDR3 nucleotide sequence: TGTGCCAGCAGTTTTAGTTCGGGACAGGGAAATGAAAAACTGTTTTTT. Protein sequence: CASSFSSGQGNEKLFF.

This clonotype turned up a few times. V gene TRBV5-1 combines with J gene TRBJ1-1; D is ambiguous. Germline V CDR1 and CDR2: SGHRS, YFSETQ. Trimming stripped 3 bases from V and 1 base from J, with 13 bases between. The CDR3 extends over 15 amino acids. CDR3 loop: CASSSEAARNTEAFF. CDR3 bases: TGCGCCAGCAGCTCGGAGGCAGCTCGGAACACTGAAGCTTTCTTT.